This is a list of T cell receptor beta chains from one sample in a study of T-cell memory formation after mild COVID-19. MiXCR was run by TCRdb on the 5' RACE reads, yielding one entry per CDR3 protein. This sample has about 140,000 distinct CDR3 sequences, with 13% to 15% found just once. Source material: PBMCs or a T cell subset sorted from them (not recorded which). The receptors shown here come from an adult woman who had mild COVID-19 (a few samples of this study predate the infection). Cell type and time point are not known. The CDR3 runs from the conserved cysteine through the conserved F or W. Fields, in order: D gene, V gene, J gene, clone size, CDR3 DNA, CDR3 protein. The D gene is left open where the match is weak. Rows give clone size only sometimes, using once, few, many, or a class for an expanded clone.

.	TRBV2	TRBJ2-3	few	TGTGCCAGCACGGGGGTTACCACAGATACGCAGTATTTT	CASTGVTTDTQYF
TRBD2	TRBV7-9	TRBJ2-1	few	TGTGCCAGCAGCTACCTAGCGGGGGGTGACTACAATGAGCAGTTCTTC	CASSYLAGGDYNEQFF
TRBD2	TRBV5-1	TRBJ2-3	once	TGCGCCAGCGCAGACCTAGCGGGGTTTGCAGATACGCAGTATTTT	CASADLAGFADTQYF
TRBD1	TRBV25-1	TRBJ2-1	.	TGTGCCAGCAGCCCTGGGACAGGGTTAGAAAATGAGCAGTTCTTC	CASSPGTGLENEQFF
TRBD2	TRBV5-1	TRBJ2-1	.	TGCGCCAGCAGCCCCAGGACTAGCGTCTACAATGAGCAGTTCTTC	CASSPRTSVYNEQFF
.	TRBV11-2	TRBJ1-1	few	TGTGCCAGCAGCTTAGGAGGGACACCTATGAACACTGAAGCTTTCTTT	CASSLGGTPMNTEAFF
.	TRBV7-9	TRBJ1-5	.	TGTGCCAGCAGCGGACAGTTGGATCAGCCCCAGCATTTT	CASSGQLDQPQHF
TRBD1	TRBV20-1	TRBJ1-3	few	TGCAGTGCTAGACCCTTTACAGGGGATCCTGGAAACACCATATATTTT	CSARPFTGDPGNTIYF
.	TRBV6-2/TRBV6-3	TRBJ2-1	.	TGTGCCAGCAGTTCCCTTTCGCTTGGGGACGTGTATGAGCAGTTCTTC	CASSSLSLGDVYEQFF
.	TRBV25-1	TRBJ1-2	.	TGTGCCAGCAGTGTTACACCCTATGGCTACACCTTC	CASSVTPYGYTF
.	TRBV4-3	TRBJ2-2	.	TGCGCCAGCAGCCAAGATTTAACCGGGGAGCTGTTTTTT	CASSQDLTGELFF
.	TRBV20-1	TRBJ1-1	few	TGCAGTGCTAGGAACACTGAAGCTTTCTTT	CSARNTEAFF
TRBD2	TRBV27	TRBJ2-3	many	TGTGCCAGCAGTCCGCTAGTCGGGCGGGAGAGAGGTACGCAGTATTTT	CASSPLVGRERGTQYF
TRBD2	TRBV3-1	TRBJ2-3	.	TGTGCCAGCAGCCAAGATGGGACTAGGTACGGGGGGCCAGATACGCAGTATTTT	CASSQDGTRYGGPDTQYF
.	TRBV4-3	TRBJ2-1	few	TGCGCCAGCAGCCAGGGGGCGCGGGACAATGAGCAGTTCTTC	CASSQGARDNEQFF
.	TRBV6-2/TRBV6-3	TRBJ2-1	few	TGTGCCAGCAGTTCTGCACGCAACCAGGTCGATGAGCAGTTCTTC	CASSSARNQVDEQFF
TRBD2	TRBV20-1	TRBJ2-1	few	TGCAGTGCCCACAGCGGGAGCCACAATGAGCAGTTCTTC	CSAHSGSHNEQFF
TRBD2	TRBV7-9	TRBJ2-7	few	TGTGCCAGCAGCCCAGCGGGGGGGCTTGAGCAGTACTTC	CASSPAGGLEQYF
.	TRBV4-3	TRBJ2-3	few	TGCGCCAGCAGCCACGCGGCCTCGGACTTCACAGATACGCAGTATTTT	CASSHAASDFTDTQYF
.	TRBV5-1	TRBJ1-5	.	TGCGCCACCTTATCGAGGGGGCAGCCCCAGCATTTT	CATLSRGQPQHF
TRBD2	TRBV2	TRBJ2-2	.	TGTGCCAGCAGTGAGAATCAAGGACTAGCGGGGCTGTGGACCGGGGAGCTGTTTTTT	CASSENQGLAGLWTGELFF
.	TRBV6-5	TRBJ2-5	.	TGTGCCAGCAGTTACTCGGGCGGGGGCGTACAAGAGACCCAGTACTTC	CASSYSGGGVQETQYF
.	TRBV25-1	TRBJ1-1	many	TGTGCCAGCAGTAGAGGGTACACTGAAGCTTTCTTT	CASSRGYTEAFF
.	TRBV29-1	TRBJ2-1	many	TGCAGCGTTGAAACCTCTGAGCAGTTCTTC	CSVETSEQFF
.	TRBV20-1	TRBJ2-7	few	TGCAGTGCTAGTATGGGGGGGCCCTACGAGCAGTACTTC	CSASMGGPYEQYF
TRBD2	TRBV4-3	TRBJ2-1	.	TGCGCCAGCAGCCAAGGCCCACTAGCGGGGGAAAATGAGCAGTTCTTC	CASSQGPLAGENEQFF